This TCR beta chain was recovered during a study of T cells after posttransplantation cyclophosphamide (dated by TCRdb to the mid-2010s). Context from the whole study: Using TRB sequencing, the study followed how the T cell repertoire reconstituted after myeloablative bone marrow transplantation in which posttransplantation cyclophosphamide served as GVHD prophylaxis. Antigen receptor sequencing covered samples from some 35 PTCy-treated patients and 16 of their related bone marrow donors. In 3 patients, TRB sequencing was also performed on up to 3 more blood samples taken 2 to 5.2 years after transplant, and in a handful of patients, pretransplant blood was also TRB-sequenced. Blood from every one of the 30 to 40 PTCy patients who had 1-year posttransplant specimens underwent TRB sequencing. Public TRB sequences were searched against a database of over 3,500 sequences associated with responses to pathogens, tumor antigens, self-antigens and alloantigens. Because TRA and TRB clonality correlated tightly in 8 to 10 samples, the subsequent TCR analyses were limited to TRB only.

TRB sequencing used genomic DNA with the immunoSEQ assay at survey resolution or the hsTCRB kit. The study's processing was this. The immunoSEQ software handled initial read processing, and the LymphoSeq R package was used for repertoire analyses. Clonality was calculated as 1 minus normalized Shannon entropy, and the Gini coefficient was also calculated for each TRB dataset. Phenotypes of unsorted samples were inferred by mapping TRB sequences from sorted subsets of the recipient or donor onto the same recipient's unsorted samples. Entries here come from immuneACCESS through TCRdb and include only in-frame sequences with V and J called. Some clones fail to appear in such tables; in the studies checked, an unresolved V gene covers under half of the shortfall, and the cause of the remainder is unknown. The V and J calls and clone size were taken over from that table, and D and trimming were inferred from the DNA. The sample table shows 8,000 to 10,000 clones, and about 89% are seen once. The top ten clones comprise 4.2% of the sample.

Here is what the overall study found, with its caveats: Donor-recipient similarity was low at 1-2 months but increased during the first year, and donor CD8+ memory clones often dominated later blood repertoires. Across roughly 49 patients, TRB clonality was highly associated with recipient CMV seropositivity and CMV reactivation, and PTCy diversity was similar to diversity in CNI/methotrexate controls. The TRB repertoires of T cells infiltrating skin or the GI tract showed only limited overlap with the TRB repertoires found in blood.

Deletion took 0 bases off V and 5 bases off J, with a span of 7 bases between the germline ends. CDR1 WNHNN and CDR2 SYGVQD are derived from the germline V gene (reference sequence). The CDR3 runs 13 residues from the cysteine to the phenylalanine. Solely the CDR3 DNA is kept, with 39 bases framed from the first base. The control cohort was approximately ten patients given myeloablative marrow transplants with methotrexate plus a calcineurin inhibitor, sampled 1 year after transplant. Peripheral blood and bone marrow mononuclear cells were isolated by Ficoll-Hypaque density centrifugation and cryopreserved. With regard to this clone: This receptor's antigen is unknown. The record has no base qualities; no much larger clone is one base away.

This receptor was taken from a male patient in his fifties who received an allogeneic stem cell transplant from an unrelated donor, was CMV-positive, and had chronic GVHD only. Some T cells may derive from the graft donor when a transplant has been performed. In this chain, TRBV10-1 is recombined with TRBJ1-1; the D gene is possibly TRBD1, with 5 bases matching. This material consisted of PBMCs, taken roughly 460 days after allogeneic stem cell transplant with calcineurin inhibitor and methotrexate. The DNA sequence is given as TGCGCCAGCAGTGAGTCTGGGGCTACTGAAGCTTTCTTT. Translated, this gives CASSESGATEAFF.